This paragraph covers one T cell receptor (beta chain) sequence. The sample originates from a study of blood T cell repertoires in COVID-19. Study-level background: Samples representing acute and convalescent COVID-19 were sourced from the United States, Italy and Spain. The analysed material was cDNA or gDNA that came from T cells, B-cell-depleted T cells, or PBMCs.

Methods used by the authors: Counts of nucleated cells, estimated from reference gene primer amplification, were obtained. Assay used: immunoSEQ multiplex PCR; TCRdb lists only in-frame clones, some missing. From that table come the V and J calls and clone size; the DNA was used to work out D and trimming. The repertoire includes nearly 200,000 clones, approximately 87% of them detected once, and about 0.72% sits in the top ten. The length of the CDR3 is 13 residues. CDR1 and CDR2 (germline): SGHVS, FQNEAQ. V gave up 1 base and J gave up 3 bases, with 5 bases separating them. This TCR derives from a woman in her sixties or seventies with acute or convalescent COVID-19. Sequencing was carried out using peripheral blood. The V gene is TRBV7-8, the J gene TRBJ2-3, with D possibly TRBD2 on 5 matching bases. The CDR3 coding sequence is TGTGCCAGCAGCTTAGGAGGGACAGATACGCAGTATTTT. Encoded protein: CASSLGGTDTQYF.